The 32 T cell receptor beta chains below were found in one sample sequenced in a study of T cells after yellow fever vaccination. TCRdb ran MiXCR on the 5' RACE reads and lists one entry per CDR3 protein. The table has some 220,000 distinct CDR3 sequences, 3% to 3.5% seen once; the top ten hold approximately 3.5%. Material: CD4+ T cells sorted from PBMCs, obtained 10 days after the yellow fever booster vaccination. The source of these receptors is a man between 18 and 29 years old who received the YFV17D yellow fever vaccine.

This clonotype has at least ten counts. In DNA, the CDR3 is TGTGCCAGCAGTGACTTAGCCCTCCTATTGGAGACCCAGTACTTC. Translated, it gives CASSDLALLLETQYF. The chain joins TRBV6-2 or TRBV6-3 to TRBJ2-5; D call uncertain. Germline CDR1 reads MNHEY; CDR2 reads SVGEGT. The CDR3 has 15 residues. The V and J ends lost 5 bases and 5 bases respectively, with 18 bases between them.

This clonotype appeared a few times. The chain recombines TRBV20-1 with TRBJ2-3, with TRBD2 identical over 7 bases. CDR3 length equals 13 residues. Germline-derived CDR1 and CDR2 are DFQATT and SNEGSKA (reference sequence). The V segment lost 8 bases and the J segment 8 bases; nucleotides outside the gene matches: 13. The CDR3 DNA follows: TGCAGTTCCCAGCGGGGACCAGACGGTACGCAGTATTTT. This codes for CSSQRGPDGTQYF.

This clonotype was counted only a few times. The CDR3 is CASSLSAGSEAFF. DNA for the CDR3: TGCGCCAGCAGCTTGAGCGCAGGCTCTGAAGCTTTCTTT. The chain recombines TRBV5-1 with TRBJ1-1; D is undetermined. V gave up 1 base and J gave up 6 bases, with 10 bases separating them. The CDR3 length is 13 residues. Germline V gene data show CDR1 as SGHRS and CDR2 as YFSETQ.

This chain joins TRBV4-3 and TRBJ1-5; the D gene is possibly TRBD1 (5 bases). Germline CDR1 LGHNA, CDR2 YSLEER. The CDR3 totals 16 residues. V lost 0 bases and J lost 5, with 14 bases in between. CDR3: CASSQDIIRVDQPQHF. CDR3 DNA: TGCGCCAGCAGCCAAGATATTATCAGGGTCGATCAGCCCCAGCATTTT.

The sample holds many counts of this clonotype. This chain connects TRBV5-6 to TRBJ2-1; 7 bases map to TRBD1. CDR1 is SGHDT, CDR2 YYEEEE, per germline. Trimming cost V 0 bases and J 5 bases; bases outside gene matches: 8. CDR3 length: 16 amino acids. The CDR3, as DNA: TGTGCCAGCAGCTTGGTACAGGGGCTTTCCCACAATGAGCAGTTCTTC. Protein: CASSLVQGLSHNEQFF.

This clonotype came up many times. The rearrangement joins TRBV28 to TRBJ2-1; a weak D match, TRBD2 (5 bases). Trimming took 4 bases from V and 8 from J, leaving 15 bases between them. CDR1 is MDHEN, CDR2 SYDVKM, per germline. This CDR3 region has 14 residues. CDR3 bases: TGTGCCAGCAGTTCCCCCGGCGGGCGGTATGAGCAGTTCTTC. Its protein product is CASSSPGGRYEQFF.

This clonotype was detected many times. This chain's CDR3 is CASSLTENTEAFF. CDR3 coding DNA: TGTGCCAGCAGCTTAACTGAGAACACTGAAGCTTTCTTT. The V call is TRBV7-2, the J call TRBJ1-1; D gene uncertain. Germline V gives CDR1 SGHTA, CDR2 FQGNSA. This CDR3 region has 13 residues. Trimming took off 2 bases at V and 1 base at J, with 5 bases between the two ends.

This clonotype showed up just a few times. This rearrangement joins TRBV25-1 to TRBJ1-5, with a possible D match to TRBD1 (5 bases). Per germline, CDR1 MGHDK and CDR2 SYGVNS. V was trimmed by 7 bases and J by 2 bases, leaving 12 bases between them. CDR3 size: 14 residues. The CDR3 loop is CASTQMGGNQPQHF. CDR3 DNA: TGTGCCAGCACTCAGATGGGGGGCAATCAGCCCCAGCATTTT.

The table lists this clonotype with a few counts. The CDR3 loop reads CASSHEFGGGGVNEQFF. The CDR3 nucleotides read TGTGCCAGCAGCCATGAATTTGGTGGCGGGGGTGTCAATGAGCAGTTCTTC. The gene calls are TRBV7-2 and TRBJ2-1; TRBD2 agrees at 7 bases. The junction had 16 bases not matched to a gene; V was cut back by 5 bases and J by 6 bases. CDR3 size: 17 residues. CDR1 is SGHTA, CDR2 FQGNSA, per germline.

This clonotype appeared many times. The chain carries TRBV12-3 or TRBV12-4 and TRBJ1-6; D remains unclear. This CDR3 region has 12 residues. The V end was cut by 6 bases, the J end by 9 bases, with 9 bases between. The CDR3 region is CASSYAGSPLHF. DNA for the CDR3: TGTGCCAGCAGCTATGCGGGTTCACCCCTCCACTTT.

The chain carries TRBV5-1 and TRBJ2-1, with 9 bases fitting TRBD1. Germline values: CDR1 SGHRS, CDR2 YFSETQ. This CDR3 contains 15 residues. The ends lost 1 base at V and 8 bases at J; junction bases unmatched: 7. Here the CDR3 reads CASSLRTGVGDEQFF. The CDR3 DNA reads TGCGCCAGCAGCTTGCGGACAGGGGTAGGCGATGAGCAGTTCTTC. Filled out from reference TRBV5-1 and TRBJ2-1, the complete variable domain reads KAGVTQTPRYLIKTRGQQVTLSCSPISGHRSVSWYQQTPGQGLQFLFEYFSETQRNKGNFPGRFSGRQFSNSRSEMNVSTLELGDSALYLCASSLRTGVGDEQFFGPGTRLTVL.

V gene TRBV20-1 combines with J gene TRBJ1-2; weak D call: TRBD1 (6 bases). The V gene lost 0 bases and the J gene lost 5 bases, with 16 bases spanning the gap. Per the germline V gene, CDR1 is DFQATT and CDR2 is SNEGSKA (reference sequence). The CDR3 is 15 residues long. The CDR3 DNA reads as TGCAGTGCTAGAGAGAGGGGGTTCCCCTCATATGGCTACACCTTC. Its translation is CSARERGFPSYGYTF.

This clonotype was counted only a few times. CDR3 in DNA: TGTGCCAGCAGTTTTCGGGGGACCCAGTACTTC. Its translation: CASSFRGTQYF. The chain recombines TRBV12-3 or TRBV12-4 with TRBJ2-5, with D perhaps matching TRBD2 (5 bases). This CDR3 comprises 11 residues. The V gene lost 3 bases and the J gene lost 7 bases, with 6 bases spanning the gap.

This clonotype was seen ten or more times. The chain couples TRBV6-6 to TRBJ2-7, with D tentatively TRBD1 (5 bases). This CDR3 region has 14 residues. The germline CDR1 and CDR2 sequences are MNHNY and SVGAGI (reference sequence). V was cut by 8 bases and J by 2 bases, with 16 bases left in between. CDR3 sequence: CASATEPRPYEQYF. The CDR3 DNA follows: TGTGCCAGCGCGACAGAACCTAGACCCTACGAGCAGTACTTC.

This clonotype was seen ten or more times. This chain uses TRBV10-2 with TRBJ2-5; 11 bases fit TRBD2. The V segment lost 2 bases and the J segment 0 bases; nucleotides outside the gene matches: 5. The CDR3 runs to 17 residues. Per the germline V gene, CDR1 is WSHSY and CDR2 is SAAADI. CDR3 protein: CASSELAGGAYQETQYF. In DNA, the CDR3 is TGCGCCAGCAGTGAGCTAGCGGGGGGTGCGTACCAAGAGACCCAGTACTTC.

This clonotype was seen many times. This chain connects TRBV29-1 to TRBJ2-7, with D unresolved. Per the germline V gene, CDR1 is SQVTM and CDR2 is ANQGSEA. V was trimmed by 5 bases and J by 0 bases, leaving 14 bases between them. The CDR3 spans 14 residues. The CDR3 region has the DNA TGCAGCGTTAGTACCCGGTTGAGCTCCTACGAGCAGTACTTC. It specifies CSVSTRLSSYEQYF.

This clonotype was recorded many times. CDR3 region: CASSLGFGTGEQFF. CDR3 DNA sequence: TGTGCCAGCAGCTTAGGTTTCGGGACAGGTGAGCAGTTCTTC. V usage is TRBV7-2 and J usage is TRBJ2-1, with TRBD1 identical over 8 bases. Trimming at V came to 1 base and at J to 9 bases, leaving 5 bases not matched to a gene. The CDR3 covers 14 residues. Germline V gives CDR1 SGHTA, CDR2 FQGNSA.

This clonotype has a count of ten or more. This sequence joins TRBV7-2 and TRBJ2-1, with D uncertain. Trimming removed 5 bases at V and 4 bases at J, with 3 bases between. The CDR3 loop spans 11 amino acids. Germline V CDR1 and CDR2: SGHTA, FQGNSA. In DNA form, the CDR3 reads TGTGCCAGCAGCGCATACAATGAGCAGTTCTTC. Residues: CASSAYNEQFF.

This clonotype appeared many times. The chain has TRBV19 and TRBJ1-5; D unresolved. This CDR3 contains 13 residues. Germline-derived CDR1 and CDR2 are LNHDA and SQIVND (reference sequence). Trimming left V 7 bases short and J 1 base short, with 8 bases between. Written as DNA, the CDR3 is TGTGCCAGTATAGGACCGAGCAATCAGCCCCAGCATTTT. It is translated as CASIGPSNQPQHF.

This clonotype was observed at least ten times. The chain recombines TRBV5-6 with TRBJ2-6; D ambiguous. Germline V gives CDR1 SGHDT, CDR2 YYEEEE. V was pared by 4 bases and J by 2 bases, with 10 bases between. The CDR3 is 15 residues long. CDR3 amino acids: CASSLVQTGANVLTF. CDR3 DNA: TGTGCCAGCAGCCTTGTCCAAACTGGGGCCAACGTCCTGACTTTC.

The table lists this clonotype with a few counts. The gene calls are TRBV7-2 and TRBJ1-5; D is undetermined. V was trimmed by 5 bases and J by 6 bases, leaving 14 bases between them. The CDR3 is 14 residues long. Germline CDR1 and CDR2: SGHTA and FQGNSA. The CDR3, as DNA: TGTGCCAGCAGCCAGATAGGTCCCCGTCAGCCCCAGCATTTT. The encoded protein is CASSQIGPRQPQHF.

The table lists this clonotype with a few counts. The genes are TRBV5-1 and TRBJ2-5; D ambiguous. CDR3 length: 15 residues. The germline V gene has CDR1 SGHRS and CDR2 YFSETQ. V lost 4 bases, J lost 0 bases, and 13 bases lay in between. The CDR3 loop is CASSPPSRHQETQYF. CDR3 coding DNA: TGCGCCAGCAGCCCCCCCTCAAGGCACCAAGAGACCCAGTACTTC. The complete variable domain, with remaining parts taken from reference TRBV5-1 and TRBJ2-5, reads KAGVTQTPRYLIKTRGQQVTLSCSPISGHRSVSWYQQTPGQGLQFLFEYFSETQRNKGNFPGRFSGRQFSNSRSEMNVSTLELGDSALYLCASSPPSRHQETQYFGPGTRLLVL.

This clonotype was seen repeatedly, ten times or more. The chain links TRBV20-1 to TRBJ1-5, with a possible D match to TRBD1 (6 bases). Per the germline V gene, CDR1 is DFQATT and CDR2 is SNEGSKA (reference sequence). Deletions cut 5 bases from V and 5 bases from J, with 13 bases between. The CDR3 contains 13 residues. In DNA form, the CDR3 reads TGCAGTGCTGACCAGGGGACGGATCAGCCCCAGCATTTT. As protein: CSADQGTDQPQHF.

This clonotype was counted at least ten times. The V gene is TRBV12-3 or TRBV12-4, the J gene TRBJ2-7; the match to TRBD1 covers 7 bases. V lost 6 bases, J lost 2 bases, and 4 bases stayed unmatched. CDR3 length equals 13 residues. CDR3 sequence (DNA): TGTGCCAGCAGGTGGGGACAGACCTACGAGCAGTACTTC. This codes for CASRWGQTYEQYF.

This clonotype was seen at least ten times. The rearrangement uses TRBV12-3 or TRBV12-4 and TRBJ1-5, with D unresolved. V lost 6 bases and J lost 0, with 6 bases in between. This CDR3 is 13 amino acids long. CDR3 nucleotides: TGTGCCAGCAGGGGCTATAGCAATCAGCCCCAGCATTTT. Protein: CASRGYSNQPQHF.

Many counts were recorded for this clonotype. This chain links TRBV19 with TRBJ2-5; tentatively, D is TRBD2 (5 bases). This CDR3 contains 14 residues. Germline CDR1 and CDR2: LNHDA and SQIVND (reference sequence). V lost 3 bases to trimming and J lost 3 bases, with 11 bases between them. The CDR3 protein is CASSIVSGEETQYF. The CDR3 DNA is TGTGCCAGTAGTATCGTTTCCGGGGAAGAGACCCAGTACTTC.

At least ten counts were recorded for this clonotype. The chain recombines TRBV20-1 with TRBJ1-4, with 10 bases lining up with TRBD1. The CDR3 spans 14 residues. Trimming cost V 5 bases and J 7 bases; bases outside gene matches: 7. Germline CDR1 and CDR2: DFQATT and SNEGSKA (reference sequence). CDR3 DNA sequence: TGCAGTGCTGGCGACAGGGGGCTAAGTGAAAAACTGTTTTTT. Its translation is CSAGDRGLSEKLFF.

This CDR3 is CASSQETSGGAETQYF. CDR3 nucleotides: TGTGCCAGCAGCCAGGAGACTAGCGGGGGGGCAGAGACCCAGTACTTC. The chain couples TRBV7-3 to TRBJ2-5; 14 bases line up with TRBD2. J gave up 4 bases and V 5 bases, and 6 bases lay outside the gene matches. In germline, CDR1 is SGHTA, CDR2 FQGTGA. This CDR3 contains 16 residues. The full variable domain, in which reference TRBV7-3 and TRBJ2-5 provide the parts outside the CDR3, is GAGVSQTPSNKVTEKGKYVELRCDPISGHTALYWYRQSLGQGPEFLIYFQGTGAADDSGLPNDRFFAVRPEGSVSTLKIQRTERGDSAVYLCASSQETSGGAETQYFGPGTRLLVL.

This clonotype was observed a handful of times. The rearrangement links TRBV20-1 to TRBJ2-5; D tentatively fits TRBD1 or TRBD2 (5 bases each). The CDR3 has 15 residues. Trimming took off 3 bases at V and 3 bases at J, with 17 bases between the two ends. Germline V gene data show CDR1 as DFQATT and CDR2 as SNEGSKA (reference sequence). The CDR3: CSARIPGTEKETQYF. Written as DNA, the CDR3 is TGCAGTGCTAGGATCCCCGGGACGGAAAAAGAGACCCAGTACTTC.

This clonotype was seen repeatedly, ten times or more. The rearrangement links TRBV28 to TRBJ2-5, with a weak D call TRBD1 (5 bases). Germline loops: CDR1 MDHEN, CDR2 SYDVKM. This CDR3 spans 13 amino acids. V gave up 6 bases and J gave up 1 base, with 9 bases separating them. CDR3 region: CASRPQGQETQYF. The CDR3 nucleotides are TGTGCCAGCAGGCCCCAGGGCCAAGAGACCCAGTACTTC.

The J gene is TRBJ1-6, the V gene TRBV5-1; D is undetermined. The CDR3 totals 12 residues. V was cut by 4 bases and J by 7 bases, with 6 bases left in between. Germline lookup yields CDR1 SGHRS and CDR2 YFSETQ. CDR3 sequence reads: CASSEINSPLHF. CDR3 DNA: TGCGCCAGCAGCGAGATAAATTCACCCCTCCACTTT.

This clonotype was counted ten times or more. The chain carries TRBV10-3 and TRBJ2-3; TRBD1 matches at 9 bases. The V and J ends lost 8 bases and 3 bases, in that order; junction bases with no gene match: 3. The CDR3 runs 13 residues. Germline V CDR1 and CDR2: ENHRY, SYGVKD. The CDR3 here is CAIRQGVTDTQYF. CDR3 DNA: TGTGCCATCCGACAGGGGGTAACAGATACGCAGTATTTT.